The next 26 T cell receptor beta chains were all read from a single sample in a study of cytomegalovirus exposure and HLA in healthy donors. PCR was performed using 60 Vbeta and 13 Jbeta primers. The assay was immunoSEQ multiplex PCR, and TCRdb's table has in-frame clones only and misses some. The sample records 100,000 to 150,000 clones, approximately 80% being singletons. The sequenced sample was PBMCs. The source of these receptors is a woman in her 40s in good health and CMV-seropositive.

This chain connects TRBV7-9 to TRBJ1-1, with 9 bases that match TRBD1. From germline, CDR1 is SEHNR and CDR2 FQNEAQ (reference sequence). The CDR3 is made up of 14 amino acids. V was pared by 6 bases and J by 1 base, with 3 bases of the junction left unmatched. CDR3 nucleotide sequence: TGTGCCAGCAGACGGGACAGGGAGAACACTGAAGCTTTCTTT. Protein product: CASRRDRENTEAFF.

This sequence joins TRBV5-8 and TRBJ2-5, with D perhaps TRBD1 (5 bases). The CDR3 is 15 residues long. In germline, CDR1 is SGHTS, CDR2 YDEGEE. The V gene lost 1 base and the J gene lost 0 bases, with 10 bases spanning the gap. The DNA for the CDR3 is TGTGCCAGCAGCTTGCTTGGGGCGTACCAAGAGACCCAGTACTTC. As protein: CASSLLGAYQETQYF.

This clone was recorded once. The CDR3 region is CASSYDGETEAFF. In DNA form, the CDR3 reads TGTGCCAGCAGTTACGACGGGGAAACTGAAGCTTTCTTT. The rearrangement joins TRBV11-3 to TRBJ1-1; D gene uncertain. Trimming left V 6 bases short and J 5 bases short, with 13 bases between. From germline, CDR1 is SGHNT and CDR2 YENEEA. The CDR3 totals 13 residues.

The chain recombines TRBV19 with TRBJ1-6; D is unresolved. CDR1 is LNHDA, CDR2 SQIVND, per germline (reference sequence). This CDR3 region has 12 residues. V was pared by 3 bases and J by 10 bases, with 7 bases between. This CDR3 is CASSIVGSPLHF. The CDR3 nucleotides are TGTGCCAGTAGTATCGTCGGGTCACCCCTCCACTTT.

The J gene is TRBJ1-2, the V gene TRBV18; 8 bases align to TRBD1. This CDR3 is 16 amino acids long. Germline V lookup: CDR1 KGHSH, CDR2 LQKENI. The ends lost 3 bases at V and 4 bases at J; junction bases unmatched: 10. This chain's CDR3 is CASSPTLGQGSYGYTF. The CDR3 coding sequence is TGTGCCAGCTCACCGACCCTCGGACAGGGATCCTATGGCTACACCTTC.

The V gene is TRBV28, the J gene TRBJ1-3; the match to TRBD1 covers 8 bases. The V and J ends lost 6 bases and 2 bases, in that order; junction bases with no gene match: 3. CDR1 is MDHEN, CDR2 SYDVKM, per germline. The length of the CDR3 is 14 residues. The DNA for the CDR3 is TGTGCCAGCAGACCGACAGGGGCTGGAAACACCATATATTTT. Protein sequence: CASRPTGAGNTIYF.

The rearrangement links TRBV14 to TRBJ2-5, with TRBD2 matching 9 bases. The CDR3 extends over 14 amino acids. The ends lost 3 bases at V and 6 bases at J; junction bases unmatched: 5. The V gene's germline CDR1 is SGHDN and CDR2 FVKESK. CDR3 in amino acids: CASSQGLAGQTQYF. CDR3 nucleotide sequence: TGTGCCAGCAGCCAGGGACTAGCCGGGCAGACCCAGTACTTC. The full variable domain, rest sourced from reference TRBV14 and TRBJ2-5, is EAGVTQFPSHSVIEKGQTVTLRCDPISGHDNLYWYRRVMGKEIKFLLHFVKESKQDESGMPNNRFLAERTGGTYSTLKVQPAELEDSGVYFCASSQGLAGQTQYFGPGTRLLVL.

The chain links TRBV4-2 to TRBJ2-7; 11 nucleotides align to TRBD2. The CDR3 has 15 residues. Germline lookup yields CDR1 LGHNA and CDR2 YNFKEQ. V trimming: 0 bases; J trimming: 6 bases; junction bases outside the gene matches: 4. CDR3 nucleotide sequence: TGTGCCAGCAGCCAAGAAAGCCTAGCGGGAGGCGAGCAGTACTTC. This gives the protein CASSQESLAGGEQYF.

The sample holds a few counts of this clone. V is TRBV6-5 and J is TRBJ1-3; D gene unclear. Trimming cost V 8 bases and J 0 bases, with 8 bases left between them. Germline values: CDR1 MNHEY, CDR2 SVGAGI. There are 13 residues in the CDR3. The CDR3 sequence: CASRKSSGNTIYF. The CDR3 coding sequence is TGTGCCAGCCGCAAGAGCTCTGGAAACACCATATATTTT.

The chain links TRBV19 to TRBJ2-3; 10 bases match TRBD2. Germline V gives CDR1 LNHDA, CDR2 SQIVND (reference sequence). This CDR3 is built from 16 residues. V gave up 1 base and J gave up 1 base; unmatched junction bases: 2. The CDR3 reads CASSIAGTSGTDTQYF. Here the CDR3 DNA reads TGTGCCAGTAGTATAGCTGGGACTAGCGGCACAGATACGCAGTATTTT.

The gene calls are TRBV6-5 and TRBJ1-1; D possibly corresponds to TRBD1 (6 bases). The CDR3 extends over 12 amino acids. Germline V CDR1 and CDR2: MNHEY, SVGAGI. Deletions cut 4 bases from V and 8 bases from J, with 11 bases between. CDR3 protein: CASSSYQGEAFF. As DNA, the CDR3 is TGTGCCAGCAGTTCATACCAGGGGGAAGCTTTCTTT.

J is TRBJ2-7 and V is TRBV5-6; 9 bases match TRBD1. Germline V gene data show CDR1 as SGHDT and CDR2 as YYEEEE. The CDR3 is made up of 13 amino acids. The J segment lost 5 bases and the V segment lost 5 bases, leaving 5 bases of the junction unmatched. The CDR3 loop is CASRGQGPHEQYF. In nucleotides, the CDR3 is TGTGCCAGCAGGGGACAGGGCCCCCACGAGCAGTACTTC.

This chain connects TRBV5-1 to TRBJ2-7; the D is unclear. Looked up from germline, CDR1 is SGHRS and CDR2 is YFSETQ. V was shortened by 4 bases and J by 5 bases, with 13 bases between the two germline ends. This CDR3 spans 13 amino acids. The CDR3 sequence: CASSPTPANEQYF. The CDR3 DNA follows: TGCGCCAGCAGCCCCACCCCCGCTAACGAGCAGTACTTC. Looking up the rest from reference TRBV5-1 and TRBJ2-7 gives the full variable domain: KAGVTQTPRYLIKTRGQQVTLSCSPISGHRSVSWYQQTPGQGLQFLFEYFSETQRNKGNFPGRFSGRQFSNSRSEMNVSTLELGDSALYLCASSPTPANEQYFGPGTRLTVT.

CDR3 DNA sequence: TGTGCCAGCAGCTCAGGGATCCCCAACACTGAAGCTTTCTTT. This sequence encodes CASSSGIPNTEAFF. This sequence joins TRBV11-2 and TRBJ1-1; the D gene is possibly TRBD1 (5 bases). From germline, CDR1 is SGHAT and CDR2 FQNNGV. Trimming took off 4 bases at V and 2 bases at J, with 11 bases between the two ends. The length of the CDR3 is 14 residues.

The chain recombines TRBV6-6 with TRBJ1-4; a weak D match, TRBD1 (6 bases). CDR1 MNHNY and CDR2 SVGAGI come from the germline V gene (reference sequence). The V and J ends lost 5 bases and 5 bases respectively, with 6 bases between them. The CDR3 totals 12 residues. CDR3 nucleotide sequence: TGTGCCAGCAGTACAGGGAATGAAAAACTGTTTTTT. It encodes CASSTGNEKLFF.

The CDR3 is CASSESPGGIEQYF. Written as DNA, the CDR3 is TGTGCCAGCAGTGAAAGTCCAGGGGGTATCGAGCAGTACTTC. This sequence joins TRBV2 and TRBJ2-7, with TRBD1 matching 7 bases. CDR3 length: 14 amino acids. Losses at the gene ends were 2 bases for V and 6 bases for J; bases not matched to a gene: 7. Per germline, CDR1 SNHLY and CDR2 FYNNEI.

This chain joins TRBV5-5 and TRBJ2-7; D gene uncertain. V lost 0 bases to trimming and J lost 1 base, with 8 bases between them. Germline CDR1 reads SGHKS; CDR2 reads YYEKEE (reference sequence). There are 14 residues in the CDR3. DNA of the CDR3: TGTGCCAGCAGCTTGGTAGGCAGGTCCTACGAGCAGTACTTC. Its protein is CASSLVGRSYEQYF.

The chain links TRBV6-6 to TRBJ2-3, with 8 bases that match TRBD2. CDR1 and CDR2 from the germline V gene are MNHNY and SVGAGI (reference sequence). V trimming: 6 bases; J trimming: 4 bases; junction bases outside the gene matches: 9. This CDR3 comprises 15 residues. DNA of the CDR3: TGTGCCAGCAGCCCTAAACTAGCGGAGTCAGATACGCAGTATTTT. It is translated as CASSPKLAESDTQYF.

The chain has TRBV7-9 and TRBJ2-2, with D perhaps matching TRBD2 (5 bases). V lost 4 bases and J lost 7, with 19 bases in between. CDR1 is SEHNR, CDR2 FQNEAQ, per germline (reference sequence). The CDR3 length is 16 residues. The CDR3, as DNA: TGTGCCAGCAGCTCCCAACGGGGAAACTTAGGCGGGGAGCTGTTTTTT. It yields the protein CASSSQRGNLGGELFF.

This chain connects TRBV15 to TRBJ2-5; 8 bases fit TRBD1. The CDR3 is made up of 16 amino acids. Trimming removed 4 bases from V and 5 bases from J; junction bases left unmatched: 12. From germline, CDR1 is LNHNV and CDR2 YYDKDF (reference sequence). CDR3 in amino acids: CATSTRTGSLGETQYF. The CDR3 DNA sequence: TGTGCCACCAGCACCAGGACAGGGTCCCTAGGGGAGACCCAGTACTTC.

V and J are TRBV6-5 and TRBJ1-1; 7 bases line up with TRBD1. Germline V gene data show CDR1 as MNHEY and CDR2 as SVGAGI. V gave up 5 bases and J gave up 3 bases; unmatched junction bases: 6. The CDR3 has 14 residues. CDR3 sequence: CASSPRQGDTEAFF. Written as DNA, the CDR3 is TGTGCCAGCAGTCCAAGGCAGGGGGACACTGAAGCTTTCTTT.

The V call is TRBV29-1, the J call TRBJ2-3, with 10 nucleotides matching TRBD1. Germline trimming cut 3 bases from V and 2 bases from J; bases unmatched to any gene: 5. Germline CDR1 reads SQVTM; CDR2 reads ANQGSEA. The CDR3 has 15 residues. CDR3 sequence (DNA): TGCAGCGTTGATTGGGACAGGGGTCTCACAGATACGCAGTATTTT. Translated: CSVDWDRGLTDTQYF.

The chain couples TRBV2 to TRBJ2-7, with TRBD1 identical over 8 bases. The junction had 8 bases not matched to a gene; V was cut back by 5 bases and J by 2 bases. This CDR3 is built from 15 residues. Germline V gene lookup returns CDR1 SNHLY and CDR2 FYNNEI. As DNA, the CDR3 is TGTGCCAGCAGTTGGTTAGAACAGGGGGCCTACGAGCAGTACTTC. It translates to CASSWLEQGAYEQYF.

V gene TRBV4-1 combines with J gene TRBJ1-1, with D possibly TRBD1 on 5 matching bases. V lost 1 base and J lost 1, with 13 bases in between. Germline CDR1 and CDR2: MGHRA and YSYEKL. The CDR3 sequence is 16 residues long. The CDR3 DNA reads TGCGCCAGCAGCCAAGCCCGCCTTGGGGCGAACACTGAAGCTTTCTTT. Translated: CASSQARLGANTEAFF.

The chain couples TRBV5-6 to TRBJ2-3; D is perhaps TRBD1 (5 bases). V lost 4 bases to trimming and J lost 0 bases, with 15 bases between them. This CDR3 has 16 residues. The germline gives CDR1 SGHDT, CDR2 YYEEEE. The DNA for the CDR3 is TGTGCCAGCAGCCCGATTTTCAGGGTGAGCACAGATACGCAGTATTTT. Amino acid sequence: CASSPIFRVSTDTQYF.

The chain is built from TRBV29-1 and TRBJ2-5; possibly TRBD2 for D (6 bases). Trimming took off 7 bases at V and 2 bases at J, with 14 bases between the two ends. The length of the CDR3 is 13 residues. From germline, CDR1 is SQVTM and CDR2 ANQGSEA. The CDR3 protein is CSGTRTTQETQYF. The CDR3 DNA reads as TGCAGCGGCACCCGGACTACTCAAGAGACCCAGTACTTC.